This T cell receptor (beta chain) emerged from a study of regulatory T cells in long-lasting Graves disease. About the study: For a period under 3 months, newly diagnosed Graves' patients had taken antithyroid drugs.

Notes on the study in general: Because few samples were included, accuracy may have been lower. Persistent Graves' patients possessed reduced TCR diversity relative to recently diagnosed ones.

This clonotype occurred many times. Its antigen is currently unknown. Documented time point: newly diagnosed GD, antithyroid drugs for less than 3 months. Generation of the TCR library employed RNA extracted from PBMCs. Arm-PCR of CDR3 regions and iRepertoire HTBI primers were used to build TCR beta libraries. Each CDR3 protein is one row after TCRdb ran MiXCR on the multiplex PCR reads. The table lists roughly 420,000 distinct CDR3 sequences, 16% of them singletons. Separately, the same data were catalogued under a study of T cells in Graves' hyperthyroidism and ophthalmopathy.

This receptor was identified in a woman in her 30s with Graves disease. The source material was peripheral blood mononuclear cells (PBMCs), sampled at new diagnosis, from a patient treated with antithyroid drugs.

CDR3 sequence reads: CASSLTGTGNNEQYF. The CDR3 nucleotides are TGTGCCAGCAGTTTAACCGGGACAGGGAACAACGAGCAGTACTTC. The chain combines TRBV6-2 or TRBV6-3 with TRBJ2-7; 9 bases are a match to TRBD1. Unmatched junction bases numbered 9, after V lost 4 bases and J lost 5 bases. There are 15 residues in the CDR3. CDR1 is MNHEY and CDR2 is SVGEGT in the germline V gene.